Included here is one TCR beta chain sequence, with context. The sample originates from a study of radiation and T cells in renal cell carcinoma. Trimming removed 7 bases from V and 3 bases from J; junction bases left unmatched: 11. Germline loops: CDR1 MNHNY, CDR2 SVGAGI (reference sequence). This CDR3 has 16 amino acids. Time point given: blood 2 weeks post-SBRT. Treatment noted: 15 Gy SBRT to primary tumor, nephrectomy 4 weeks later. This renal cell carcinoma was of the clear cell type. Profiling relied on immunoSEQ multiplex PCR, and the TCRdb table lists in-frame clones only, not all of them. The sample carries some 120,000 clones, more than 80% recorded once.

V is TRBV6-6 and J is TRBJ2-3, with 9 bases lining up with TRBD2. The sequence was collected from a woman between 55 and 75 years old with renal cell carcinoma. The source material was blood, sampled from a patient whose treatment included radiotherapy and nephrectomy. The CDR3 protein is CASTDGAGGPTDTQYF. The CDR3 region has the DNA TGTGCCAGCACCGACGGGGCGGGAGGGCCGACAGATACGCAGTATTTT.